This entry describes one TCR beta chain. It has no known antigen specificity. Base qualities are not recorded, but no much larger clone differs from it by a single base. TCR CDR3 regions were amplified from genomic DNA by multiplex PCR using the deep immunoSEQ assay. For each cell subset, the extracted genomic DNA was distributed evenly across all wells of several immunoSEQ 96-well plates, and each plate served as one replicate. Each replicate PCR for sorted subsets received about 220 ng genomic DNA, equal to about 30,000 T cell genomes. The purified libraries were quantified using a Qubit 3.0 fluorometer, sized with a Bioanalyzer 2100, and then quantified again using the KAPA Library Quantification kit. A separate single-read 150-cycle Illumina NextSeq 550 flow cell was used to sequence each immunoSEQ 96-well plate. Under the source paper's analysis protocol: Because only junctional sequences without quality scores were contained in the immunoSEQ output, filtering matching that applied to full-length reads could not be performed. To assign V/J genes and CDR3, sequences were annotated against IMGT germline references using PyIR, a Python wrapper for IgBLAST v1.9. Any read was removed if the V/J assignment was weak (E-value above 1e-6), the CDR3 was missing, or the read contained stop codons, out-of-frame junctions, or ambiguous translated residues. A V3J clonotype was defined by an identical inferred V gene, J gene, and CDR3 amino acid sequence. Percentage overlap between repertoires was computed as shared unique clonotypes divided by the size of the smaller repertoire. Three approaches were used to assess repertoire richness: RTK rarefaction, the Chao1 estimator, and Recon v2.1 estimates of unobserved clonotypes. For all TCRbeta clonotypes obtained by the gDNA method from a handful of donors, generation probabilities were computed with OLGA. The table comes from immuneACCESS by way of TCRdb, which keeps in-frame sequences with V and J called. Part of the clones is missing from these tables; in studies checked, under half for an unresolved V gene and the rest for unknown reasons. V and J calls and clone size come straight from that table; D and trimming were deduced from the DNA. Recorded for this sample are 2.3 million or so clones; just over 90% of them occurred a single time. 0.39% of the sample is held by the ten biggest clonotypes.

For CDR1 and CDR2, the germline V gene lists SGHRS and YFSETQ. The V end gives up 3 bases and the J end 2 bases, leaving 5 bases in the junction not matched to a gene. The CDR3 spans 16 residues, from the cysteine through the phenylalanine. Left in the record is the CDR3 DNA by itself, 48 bases read in frame from the first base. This sample was taken from a study of shared clonotypes between healthy human individuals (dated by TCRdb to the early 2020s). Regarding the study in general: The cohort comprised a couple of women and a few men aged 18 to 49 years. For each donor, CD4 naive and CD4 memory were each given three plates, CD8 naive was given two plates, and CD8 memory was given one plate. To estimate repertoire size and how much clonotypes are shared between individuals, the study performed deep sequencing of blood TCR repertoires from five healthy adults. Libraries were prepared and TCR repertoires were sequenced by different laboratories using diverse techniques, in order to increase sequencing depth and limit assay-specific biases. Leukapheresis yielded between about 0.94 and 8.9 billion PBMCs per donor. What the work shows at the level of the full study, not this receptor alone: Higher generation probabilities were observed for clonotypes shared by all four sorted-subset donors than for non-shared clonotypes. Even with the large sequencing depth, rarefaction of the sorted-subset datasets indicated that sequencing was incomplete. Pairwise subsampling indicated that sequencing depth was expected to affect the degree of clonotype sharing among donors. Because the study included a small number of donors, the genetic and exposure-history diversity represented was limited. Naive subsets generally had larger estimated clonotype richness than memory subsets. Around 5.4% of naive CD4, more than 3% of naive CD8, approximately 2.2% of memory CD4, and around 0.42% of memory CD8 clonotypes were shared across a few donors. Sampling was limited to blood, and TCR repertoires in tissue likely differ from TCR repertoires in blood.

Donors were healthy HIV-negative adults with no recently reported acute infections or vaccinations. Only Caucasian adults living in Nashville, Tennessee, USA were represented among the donors. Magnetic negative selection was used to enrich CD4+ T cells, after which naive cells were positively selected on CD45RA and the negative fraction became the memory subset. Blood was collected by leukapheresis, and PBMCs were isolated by Ficoll-Histopaque density gradient centrifugation and then cryopreserved in liquid nitrogen vapor phase. Analytical flow cytometry was used to check the purity and quantity of every magnetically sorted T cell population. Genomic DNA was isolated from each sorted fraction and quantified by UV absorbance on a Nanodrop 2000c.

The specimen sequenced was naive CD4+ T cells from PBMCs. According to the study, the label for this sample's cell subset or site signals: CD45RA+ positively selected. Recombination joined TRBV5-1 with TRBJ1-4, with 9 junctional bases fitting TRBD1. The sequence derives from a man aged 18-30 years in good health. Some clones in this sample may be carry-over from other donors' samples. The nucleotides are TGCGCCAGCAGCTATTCAGACAGGGGGACTAATGAAAAACTGTTTTTT. It is translated as CASSYSDRGTNEKLFF.